The next 31 T cell receptor beta chains were all read from a single sample in a study of blood T cell repertoires in COVID-19. Only in-frame clones appear in the TCRdb table, and some are missing; sequencing was by immunoSEQ multiplex PCR. This table holds 80,000 to 130,000 clones, over 85% found once. The sequenced sample consisted of peripheral blood. Receptors were obtained from a man between 65 and 85 years old with acute or convalescent COVID-19.

V gene TRBV13 combines with J gene TRBJ2-1; 11 bases map to TRBD2. This CDR3 has 14 amino acids. Germline V CDR1 and CDR2: PRHDT, FYEKMQ (reference sequence). V shed 5 bases, J shed 7 bases, and the junction held 4 bases outside the gene matches. In nucleotides, the CDR3 is TGTGCCAGCAGCCTTCGACTAGCGGGGAATGAGCAGTTCTTC. Translated, it gives CASSLRLAGNEQFF. The full variable domain, with the rest looked up from reference TRBV13 and TRBJ2-1, is AAGVIQSPRHLIKEKRETATLKCYPIPRHDTVYWYQQGPGQDPQFLISFYEKMQSDKGSIPDRFSAQQFSDYHSELNMSSLELGDSALYFCASSLRLAGNEQFFGPGTRLTVL.

V and J are TRBV6-5 and TRBJ2-7, with TRBD2 matching over 8 bases. Germline CDR1 MNHEY, CDR2 SVGAGI. CDR3 length: 15 residues. V shed 6 bases, J shed 1 base, and the junction held 8 bases outside the gene matches. CDR3 region: CASSPGLAHSYEQYF. The CDR3 DNA follows: TGTGCCAGCAGCCCAGGACTAGCCCATTCCTACGAGCAGTACTTC.

The chain has TRBV30 and TRBJ1-2; 9 bases are shared with TRBD1. This CDR3 spans 13 amino acids. Germline-derived CDR1 and CDR2 are GTSNPN and SVGIG (reference sequence). The V and J ends lost 4 bases and 5 bases, in that order; junction bases with no gene match: 5. CDR3 in DNA: TGTGCCTGGATCGGACAGGGGCAGTATGGCTACACCTTC. This codes for CAWIGQGQYGYTF.

This sequence joins TRBV19 and TRBJ1-5, with TRBD1 as a possible D gene (5 bases). Trimming took off 5 bases at V and 4 bases at J, with 12 bases between the two ends. Germline V gene sequence: CDR1 LNHDA, CDR2 SQIVND (reference sequence). There are 14 residues in the CDR3. CDR3 DNA sequence: TGTGCCAGTAGTTACGGGACTGGAAATCAGCCCCAGCATTTT. It specifies CASSYGTGNQPQHF.

The chain couples TRBV18 to TRBJ1-6; weak D call: TRBD1 (6 bases). CDR1 and CDR2 (germline): KGHSH, LQKENI. The CDR3 extends over 15 amino acids. Deletions cut 6 bases from V and 5 bases from J, with 14 bases between. CDR3 protein: CASSLRGSDNSPLHF. As DNA, the CDR3 is TGTGCCAGCTCCCTCAGGGGTTCGGATAATTCACCCCTCCACTTT.

The count of this clone is one. The chain couples TRBV3-1 (or the pseudogene TRBV3-2) to TRBJ1-1; 7 bases agree with TRBD1. Germline V gene data show CDR1 as LGHDT and CDR2 as YNNKEL (reference sequence). The ends lost 4 bases at V and 5 bases at J; junction bases unmatched: 4. This CDR3 has 13 amino acids. The CDR3 is CASSRGRGTEAFF. The CDR3 DNA reads TGTGCCAGCAGCCGGGGCAGGGGGACTGAAGCTTTCTTT.

This chain joins TRBV12-3 or TRBV12-4 and TRBJ2-7; D uncertain. The CDR3 has 11 residues. V lost 5 bases to trimming and J lost 4 bases, with 6 bases between them. The CDR3, as DNA: TGTGCCAGCAGTCCGTCGTACGAGCAGTACTTC. Amino acid sequence: CASSPSYEQYF.

This clone was seen just once. CDR3 in DNA: TGTGCCAGCGGAGTGACAGGGGCCGGCTACACCTTC. It yields the protein CASGVTGAGYTF. The J gene is TRBJ1-2, the V gene TRBV6-5; 8 bases are shared with TRBD1. The trim removed 8 bases at V and 8 bases at J, leaving 7 bases unmatched. The CDR3 sequence is 12 residues long. Germline V CDR1 and CDR2: MNHEY, SVGAGI.

The chain combines TRBV10-3 with TRBJ1-1; 7 bases are a match to TRBD1. The CDR3 has 14 amino acids. Germline values: CDR1 ENHRY, CDR2 SYGVKD. J lost 4 bases, V lost 6 bases, and 8 bases had no gene match. CDR3 bases: TGTGCCATCAGCGGCAGGGGGATAGGCACTGAAGCTTTCTTT. The encoded protein is CAISGRGIGTEAFF.

The CDR3 protein is CASSISPGTGELFF. The CDR3 nucleotides read TGTGCCAGTAGTATTTCCCCGGGGACTGGGGAGCTGTTTTTT. The chain combines TRBV19 with TRBJ2-2; the D gene is possibly TRBD2 (6 bases). Trimming shortened V by 3 bases and J by 8 bases, and 13 bases separated the two germline ends. Germline CDR1 and CDR2: LNHDA and SQIVND (reference sequence). This CDR3 has 14 residues.

The table lists this clone with a count of one. The chain joins TRBV6-1 to TRBJ2-2, with 8 bases lining up with TRBD2. This CDR3 comprises 14 residues. V trimming: 6 bases; J trimming: 3 bases; junction bases outside the gene matches: 3. The germline V gene has CDR1 MNHNS and CDR2 SASEGT. This CDR3 is CASRRSGDTGELFF. The DNA for the CDR3 is TGTGCCAGCAGGCGTAGCGGGGACACCGGGGAGCTGTTTTTT.

V and J are TRBV11-3 and TRBJ2-1; possible D gene TRBD2, 6 bases. The CDR3 is made up of 13 amino acids. Trimming left V 5 bases short and J 5 bases short, with 10 bases between. Germline CDR1 is SGHNT and CDR2 is YENEEA. CDR3 protein: CASSQGLNNEQFF. CDR3 DNA sequence: TGTGCCAGCAGCCAGGGACTTAACAATGAGCAGTTCTTC.

V and J are TRBV7-2 and TRBJ1-3, with 7 bases that match TRBD1. V shed 1 base, J shed 7 bases, and the junction held 4 bases outside the gene matches. There are 14 residues in the CDR3. Germline V gene data show CDR1 as SGHTA and CDR2 as FQGNSA. This chain's CDR3 is CASSLERGLNTIYF. The CDR3 DNA reads as TGTGCCAGCAGCTTAGAAAGGGGGCTTAACACCATATATTTT.

This chain uses TRBV27 with TRBJ2-1; the D is unclear. Per germline, CDR1 MNHEY and CDR2 SMNVEV (reference sequence). The CDR3 is 13 residues long. V was trimmed by 5 bases and J by 3 bases, leaving 8 bases between them. Written as DNA, the CDR3 is TGTGCCAGCAGTCTCAACTACTACAATGAGCAGTTCTTC. It yields the protein CASSLNYYNEQFF.

The table lists this clone with a few counts. The chain uses TRBV7-9 and TRBJ2-1; 7 bases line up with TRBD1. The CDR3 extends over 13 amino acids. V lost 5 bases and J lost 4; bases outside the gene matches: 2. Germline V CDR1 and CDR2: SEHNR, FQNEAQ (reference sequence). The CDR3: CASSGQVYNEQFF. The CDR3 nucleotides read TGTGCCAGCAGCGGACAGGTTTACAATGAGCAGTTCTTC.

The chain joins TRBV30 to TRBJ1-5; TRBD1 matches at 8 bases. Germline CDR1 and CDR2: GTSNPN and SVGIG (reference sequence). This CDR3 has 15 amino acids. V lost 0 bases, J lost 2 bases, and 3 bases stayed unmatched. CDR3 bases: TGTGCCTGGAGTGTCAGGGGGCTCGGCAATCAGCCCCAGCATTTT. Translated: CAWSVRGLGNQPQHF.

The chain has TRBV9 and TRBJ1-4, with 9 bases fitting TRBD1. The CDR3 extends over 14 amino acids. Trimming removed 0 bases from V and 7 bases from J; junction bases left unmatched: 1. Germline loops: CDR1 SGDLS, CDR2 YYNGEE. The CDR3 sequence: CASSVGTGAEKLFF. The CDR3, as DNA: TGTGCCAGCAGCGTAGGGACAGGGGCTGAAAAACTGTTTTTT.

The rearrangement uses TRBV12-3 or TRBV12-4 and TRBJ2-2, with a possible D match to TRBD1 (6 bases). The CDR3 sequence is 13 residues long. V was trimmed by 3 bases and J by 4 bases, leaving 6 bases between them. DNA for the CDR3: TGTGCCAGCAGTTTCAGGGGCACCGGGGAGCTGTTTTTT. Translation gives CASSFRGTGELFF.

This clone is a singleton in its sample. The rearrangement uses TRBV5-8 and TRBJ1-6; 10 positions agree with TRBD1. Trimming took 3 bases from V and 7 from J; bases not matched to a gene: 4. This CDR3 is 15 amino acids long. Germline loops: CDR1 SGHTS, CDR2 YDEGEE. This CDR3 is CASSSPGQGNSPLHF. The DNA of the CDR3 is TGTGCCAGCAGCTCCCCGGGACAGGGGAATTCACCCCTCCACTTT.

The table lists this clone with a count of one. This sequence joins TRBV6-5 and TRBJ1-4, with D maybe TRBD1 (6 bases). Germline V gene data show CDR1 as MNHEY and CDR2 as SVGAGI. The CDR3 is made up of 16 amino acids. The V end was cut by 2 bases, the J end by 8 bases, with 18 bases between. The CDR3 DNA reads TGTGCCAGCAGTTACAGGGGGGCAGGGAGGGAGGAAAAACTGTTTTTT. Residues: CASSYRGAGREEKLFF.

The chain links TRBV7-9 to TRBJ2-1; D gene unclear. Germline CDR1 SEHNR, CDR2 FQNEAQ (reference sequence). V was pared by 5 bases and J by 0 bases, with 8 bases between. The CDR3 loop spans 14 amino acids. The CDR3 is CASSPLSSYNEQFF. CDR3 in DNA: TGTGCCAGCAGCCCTCTGAGCTCCTACAATGAGCAGTTCTTC.

J is TRBJ2-3 and V is TRBV5-1, with D unresolved. The CDR3 is 14 amino acids. V shed 4 bases and J shed 3 bases, with 12 bases lying between them. Germline V CDR1 and CDR2: SGHRS, YFSETQ. The CDR3 region has the DNA TGCGCCAGCAGCCCCAACGCGAAGACAGATACGCAGTATTTT. Amino acid sequence: CASSPNAKTDTQYF.

This clone was recorded only once. The chain employs TRBV30 and TRBJ2-3, with TRBD2 identical over 12 bases. The V and J ends lost 2 bases and 3 bases, in that order; junction bases with no gene match: 3. Germline values: CDR1 GTSNPN, CDR2 SVGIG (reference sequence). CDR3 length: 15 amino acids. The DNA of the CDR3 is TGTGCCTGGAGTCTGACTAGCGGGGGTACAGATACGCAGTATTTT. Translation: CAWSLTSGGTDTQYF. The whole variable domain, remainder taken from reference TRBV30 and TRBJ2-3, is SQTIHQWPATLVQPVGSPLSLECTVEGTSNPNLYWYRQAAGRGLQLLFYSVGIGQISSEVPQNLSASRPQDRQFILSSKKLLLSDSGFYLCAWSLTSGGTDTQYFGPGTRLTVL.

The chain combines TRBV6-6 with TRBJ1-2, with no clear D. Per germline, CDR1 MNHNY and CDR2 SVGAGI (reference sequence). The CDR3 spans 13 residues. Trimming took 0 bases from V and 7 from J, leaving 9 bases between them. CDR3 sequence reads: CASSYSHLSGYTF. The CDR3 DNA follows: TGTGCCAGCAGTTACTCCCACCTAAGTGGCTACACCTTC.

This chain links TRBV10-1 with TRBJ1-5, with D possibly matching TRBD1 (6 bases). This CDR3 spans 13 amino acids. Per germline, CDR1 WNHNN and CDR2 SYGVQD (reference sequence). Trimming cost V 7 bases and J 7 bases, with 14 bases left between them. The CDR3 sequence is CASITGWRQPQHF. The CDR3 DNA follows: TGCGCCAGCATCACAGGGTGGAGACAGCCCCAGCATTTT.

This rearrangement joins TRBV5-1 to TRBJ1-1; D uncertain. Germline V lookup: CDR1 SGHRS, CDR2 YFSETQ. There are 14 residues in the CDR3. Trimming left V 0 bases short and J 4 bases short, with 10 bases between. The CDR3 region has the DNA TGCGCCAGCAGCTTGGAACAGCCCCCCACTGAAGCTTTCTTT. This codes for CASSLEQPPTEAFF.

The chain carries TRBV7-2 and TRBJ1-4, with 7 nucleotides matching TRBD1. This CDR3 has 14 residues. Germline values: CDR1 SGHTA, CDR2 FQGNSA. V gave up 2 bases and J gave up 7 bases; unmatched junction bases: 4. The CDR3 sequence: CASSLRGDSEKLFF. CDR3 coding DNA: TGTGCCAGCAGCTTACGAGGGGACAGTGAAAAACTGTTTTTT.

The V and J genes are TRBV6-1 and TRBJ1-3; D is uncertain. CDR3 length equals 14 residues. The germline CDR1 and CDR2 sequences are MNHNS and SASEGT. Between the trimmed V and J ends, which lost 2 bases and 4 bases, there was a span of 9 bases. For the CDR3, the DNA is TGTGCCAGCAGTGAATTAGAGCGGGGAAACACCATATATTTT. Translation: CASSELERGNTIYF.

The rearrangement joins TRBV18 to TRBJ1-5; no clear D gene. CDR3 size: 15 residues. In germline, CDR1 is KGHSH, CDR2 LQKENI. The ends were cut back, 3 bases at V and 8 bases at J, with 17 bases in the middle. The CDR3 sequence is CASSPDRGIVKPQHF. The CDR3 region has the DNA TGTGCCAGCTCACCGGACCGGGGTATTGTTAAGCCCCAGCATTTT.

The CDR3 coding sequence is TGTGCCAGCAGCTCTCTTCGTCCGAGGAACACCGGGGAGCTGTTTTTT. Its protein product is CASSSLRPRNTGELFF. The chain couples TRBV11-3 to TRBJ2-2; no definite D call. V was trimmed by 4 bases and J by 1 base, leaving 13 bases between them. CDR1 and CDR2 (germline): SGHNT, YENEEA. CDR3 length equals 16 residues.

The chain is built from TRBV6-5 and TRBJ1-2; 10 positions agree with TRBD1. The J segment lost 1 base and the V segment lost 6 bases, leaving 2 bases of the junction unmatched. The CDR3 spans 14 residues. Germline assignment: CDR1 MNHEY and CDR2 SVGAGI. DNA of the CDR3: TGTGCCAGCAGGAGGGACAGGGGTAACTATGGCTACACCTTC. This translates into CASRRDRGNYGYTF.